This entry lists 12 T cell receptor beta chains sequenced from one sample in a study of blood T cell repertoires in COVID-19. The protocol was immunoSEQ multiplex PCR, while the TCRdb copy is restricted to in-frame clones and leaves out a portion. The sample contains 400,000 or so clones, 70% to 90% of which appear only once. Sequenced input: PBMCs or T cells enriched from blood (not recorded which). These receptors were taken from a man between 35 and 55 years old in a cohort exposed to, infected with or recovered from COVID-19 (not recorded which).

This chain connects TRBV2 to TRBJ2-7; possibly TRBD1 for D (6 bases). Per the germline V gene, CDR1 is SNHLY and CDR2 is FYNNEI. This CDR3 has 15 amino acids. Trimming pared 5 bases from V and 5 bases from J, leaving 19 bases between. Written as DNA, the CDR3 is TGTGCCAGCAGTTTTAACAGGGAAGTCTTCGACGAGCAGTACTTC. Translation gives CASSFNREVFDEQYF.

There are a few counts of this clone. This chain connects TRBV23-1 to TRBJ2-2; a possible D gene is TRBD1 (6 bases). TRBV23-1 has ORF status, its function being uncertain. V lost 7 bases and J 3 bases, leaving 12 bases between the germline ends. CDR3 length equals 14 residues. The CDR3 coding sequence is TGCGCCAGCAAAGGGGACACCTACACCGGGGAGCTGTTTTTT. Its translation: CASKGDTYTGELFF.

The chain couples TRBV5-1 to TRBJ1-1, with TRBD1 identical over 7 bases. Germline-derived CDR1 and CDR2 are SGHRS and YFSETQ. The CDR3 runs to 13 residues. Trimming removed 4 bases from V and 10 bases from J; junction bases left unmatched: 10. The CDR3 loop is CASSAGGQARAFF. The CDR3 DNA sequence: TGCGCCAGCAGCGCAGGTGGACAGGCTAGAGCTTTCTTT.

The chain recombines TRBV5-1 with TRBJ2-1; 9 bases align to TRBD1. Trimming cost V 5 bases and J 2 bases; bases outside gene matches: 8. The germline CDR1 and CDR2 sequences are SGHRS and YFSETQ. The CDR3 runs 16 residues. CDR3 residues: CASRPPTGGTYNEQFF. CDR3 DNA: TGCGCCAGCAGACCTCCTACAGGGGGCACCTACAATGAGCAGTTCTTC.

This clone was seen just once. V gene TRBV13 combines with J gene TRBJ2-5; TRBD1 is a possible D gene (5 bases). Trimming took 0 bases from V and 1 from J, leaving 9 bases between them. This CDR3 comprises 15 residues. Germline V gene lookup returns CDR1 PRHDT and CDR2 FYEKMQ (reference sequence). This CDR3 reads CASSLGQGLQETQYF. CDR3 DNA: TGTGCCAGCAGCTTAGGCCAGGGTCTCCAAGAGACCCAGTACTTC. Filled out from reference TRBV13 and TRBJ2-5, the complete variable domain reads AAGVIQSPRHLIKEKRETATLKCYPIPRHDTVYWYQQGPGQDPQFLISFYEKMQSDKGSIPDRFSAQQFSDYHSELNMSSLELGDSALYFCASSLGQGLQETQYFGPGTRLLVL.

The genes are TRBV27 and TRBJ1-4; D is ambiguous. Trimming removed 8 bases at V and 8 bases at J, with 18 bases between. CDR1 MNHEY and CDR2 SMNVEV come from the germline V gene (reference sequence). This CDR3 contains 14 residues. Here the CDR3 DNA reads TGTGCCAGCGGTATAAACCGACTTGGCGAAAAACTGTTTTTT. This gives the protein CASGINRLGEKLFF.

This chain uses TRBV7-2 with TRBJ1-5, with 7 bases matching TRBD1. The CDR3 is 15 residues long. Germline CDR1 SGHTA, CDR2 FQGNSA. The trim removed 2 bases at V and 3 bases at J, leaving 4 bases unmatched. The CDR3 protein is CASSLTGQNNQPQHF. CDR3 in DNA: TGTGCCAGCAGCTTAACGGGACAGAACAATCAGCCCCAGCATTTT. The variable domain in full, completed from reference TRBV7-2 and TRBJ1-5, reads GAGVSQSPSNKVTEKGKDVELRCDPISGHTALYWYRQSLGQGLEFLIYFQGNSAPDKSGLPSDRFSAERTGGSVSTLTIQRTQQEDSAVYLCASSLTGQNNQPQHFGDGTRLSIL.

This rearrangement joins TRBV6-5 to TRBJ2-5, with D possibly TRBD2 on 6 matching bases. From germline, CDR1 is MNHEY and CDR2 SVGAGI. Trimming took off 0 bases at V and 5 bases at J, with 13 bases between the two ends. This CDR3 region has 15 residues. CDR3: CASSYSAGAGETQYF. The DNA of the CDR3 is TGTGCCAGCAGTTACTCGGCCGGGGCGGGGGAGACCCAGTACTTC.

The gene calls are TRBV7-9 and TRBJ2-3; TRBD2 aligns across 14 bases. J lost 4 bases, V lost 5 bases, and 5 bases had no gene match. Germline V gene sequence: CDR1 SEHNR, CDR2 FQNEAQ (reference sequence). The CDR3 has 16 amino acids. CDR3 sequence (DNA): TGTGCCAGCAGCCAAGGACTAGCGGGAGGTTCAGATACGCAGTATTTT. Residues: CASSQGLAGGSDTQYF.

V is TRBV11-2 and J is TRBJ2-1; TRBD1 agrees at 7 bases. CDR3 size: 17 residues. Trimming cost V 1 base and J 3 bases; bases outside gene matches: 9. Looked up from germline, CDR1 is SGHAT and CDR2 is FQNNGV. The CDR3 sequence is CASSLAPPGTVYNEQFF. DNA for the CDR3: TGTGCCAGCAGCTTAGCCCCACCCGGGACAGTCTACAATGAGCAGTTCTTC.

The rearrangement joins TRBV29-1 to TRBJ1-2; 9 nucleotides match TRBD1. The V and J ends lost 6 bases and 4 bases, in that order; junction bases with no gene match: 3. Germline values: CDR1 SQVTM, CDR2 ANQGSEA. The CDR3 loop spans 12 amino acids. The CDR3 DNA follows: TGCAGCGTCTACAGGGGGCTCTATGGCTACACCTTC. As protein: CSVYRGLYGYTF.

This rearrangement joins TRBV4-1 to TRBJ2-3; no clear D gene. Germline CDR1 and CDR2: MGHRA and YSYEKL. V was trimmed by 0 bases and J by 0 bases, leaving 7 bases between them. CDR3 length equals 15 residues. The CDR3 nucleotides are TGCGCCAGCAGCCAAGAATCTCCTAGCACAGATACGCAGTATTTT. The encoded protein is CASSQESPSTDTQYF.